This T cell receptor (beta chain) appears in the sequencing data of a study of T cells after yellow fever vaccination. General study points: Researchers noted that a small share of clonotypes showed up in both CD4 and CD8 compartments. The presence of abundant clonotypes contaminating from the bulk population was possible in FACS-sorted repertoires. Once the booster was given, most primary-vaccination clones reappeared, at about 96% for CD4 and roughly 86% for CD8.

The J segment lost 5 bases and the V segment lost 4 bases, leaving 10 bases of the junction unmatched. CDR3 length: 16 residues. Germline-derived CDR1 and CDR2 are SGHTA and FQGTGA. Generation of TCR cDNA used 5'RACE template switching (which added a universal primer site and UMIs). TCRdb re-analysed the 5' RACE reads in MiXCR, keeping a single row per CDR3 protein. The data contain about 350,000 distinct CDR3 sequences, about an eighth of them seen just once; the ten biggest clones take up approximately 3.3%. As to this clonotype: Its target is not known.

This clonotype was obtained from a man between 18 and 35 years old who received the YFV17D yellow fever vaccine. The sequencing used CD4+ T cells sorted from PBMCs, collected 15 days after the yellow fever booster vaccination. This rearrangement joins TRBV7-3 to TRBJ2-3, with 9 nucleotides matching TRBD2. Here the CDR3 DNA reads TGTGCCAGCAGCTCCCCCTGGGCTAGCGGGGAAGATACGCAGTATTTT. Its protein product is CASSSPWASGEDTQYF.